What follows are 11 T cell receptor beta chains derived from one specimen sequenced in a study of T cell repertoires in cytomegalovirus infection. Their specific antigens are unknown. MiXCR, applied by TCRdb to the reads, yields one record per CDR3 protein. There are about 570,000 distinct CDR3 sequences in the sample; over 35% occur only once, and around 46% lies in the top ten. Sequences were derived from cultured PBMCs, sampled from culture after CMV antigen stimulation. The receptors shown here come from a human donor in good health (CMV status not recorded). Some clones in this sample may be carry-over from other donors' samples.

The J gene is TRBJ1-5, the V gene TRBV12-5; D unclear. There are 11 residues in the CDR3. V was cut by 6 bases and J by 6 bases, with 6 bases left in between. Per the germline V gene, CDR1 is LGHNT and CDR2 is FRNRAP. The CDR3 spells CASGHLQPQHF. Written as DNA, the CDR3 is TGTGCTAGTGGCCACCTTCAGCCCCAGCATTTT.

DNA for the CDR3: TGTGCCAGTAGTGAGCCAGGGCAACGCGAGCAGTACTTC. Protein product: CASSEPGQREQYF. The chain links TRBV19 to TRBJ2-7, with TRBD1 as a possible D gene (5 bases). CDR3 length equals 13 residues. Trimming pared 5 bases from V and 6 bases from J, leaving 14 bases between. The germline V gene encodes CDR1 LNHDA and CDR2 SQIVND (reference sequence).

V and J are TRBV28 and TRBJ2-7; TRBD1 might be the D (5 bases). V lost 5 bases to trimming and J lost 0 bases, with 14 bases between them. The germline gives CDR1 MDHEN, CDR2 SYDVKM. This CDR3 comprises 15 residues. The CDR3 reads CASSTPSRASYEQYF. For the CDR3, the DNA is TGTGCCAGCAGTACTCCATCCAGGGCCTCCTACGAGCAGTACTTC.

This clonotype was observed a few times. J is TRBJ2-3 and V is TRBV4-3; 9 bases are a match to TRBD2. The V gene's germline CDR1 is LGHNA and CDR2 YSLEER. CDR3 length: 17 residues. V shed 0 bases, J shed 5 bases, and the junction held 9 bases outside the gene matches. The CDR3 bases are TGCGCCAGCAGCCAAGATGCAGCAGCGGGAGGAGGAGATACGCAGTATTTT. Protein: CASSQDAAAGGGDTQYF.

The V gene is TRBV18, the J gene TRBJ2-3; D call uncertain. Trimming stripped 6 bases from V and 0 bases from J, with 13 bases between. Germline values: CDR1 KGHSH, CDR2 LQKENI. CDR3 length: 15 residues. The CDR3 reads CASSPLMPSTDTQYF. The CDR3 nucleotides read TGTGCCAGCTCCCCCCTGATGCCTAGCACAGATACGCAGTATTTT. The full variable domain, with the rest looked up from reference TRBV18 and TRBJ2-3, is NAGVMQNPRHLVRRRGQEARLRCSPMKGHSHVYWYRQLPEEGLKFMVYLQKENIIDESGMPKERFSAEFPKEGPSILRIQQVVRGDSAAYFCASSPLMPSTDTQYFGPGTRLTVL.

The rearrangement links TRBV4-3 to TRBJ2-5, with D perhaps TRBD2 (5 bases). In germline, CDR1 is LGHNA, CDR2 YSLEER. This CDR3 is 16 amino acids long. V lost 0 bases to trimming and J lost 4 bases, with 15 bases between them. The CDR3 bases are TGCGCCAGCAGCCAAGATTCCAGGAAAGGAGGAGAGACCCAGTACTTC. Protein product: CASSQDSRKGGETQYF.

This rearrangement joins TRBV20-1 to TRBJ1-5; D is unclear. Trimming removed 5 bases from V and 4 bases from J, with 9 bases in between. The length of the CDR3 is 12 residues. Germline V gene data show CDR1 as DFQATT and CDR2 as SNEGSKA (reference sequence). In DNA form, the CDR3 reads TGCAGTGCTTCTGACATAAATCAGCCCCAGCATTTT. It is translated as CSASDINQPQHF.

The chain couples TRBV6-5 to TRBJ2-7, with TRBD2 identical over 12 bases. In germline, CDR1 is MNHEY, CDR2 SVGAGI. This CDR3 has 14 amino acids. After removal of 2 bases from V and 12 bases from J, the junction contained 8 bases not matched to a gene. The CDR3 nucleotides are TGTGCCAGCAGTTACGGGACTAGCGGGCAATCGGCGTACTTC. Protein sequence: CASSYGTSGQSAYF.

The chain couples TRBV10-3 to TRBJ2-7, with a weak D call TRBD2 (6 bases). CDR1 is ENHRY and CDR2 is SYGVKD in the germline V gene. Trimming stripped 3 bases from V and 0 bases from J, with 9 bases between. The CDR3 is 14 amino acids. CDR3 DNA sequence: TGTGCCATCAGTGACCTAGCGCACTCCTACGAGCAGTACTTC. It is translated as CAISDLAHSYEQYF.

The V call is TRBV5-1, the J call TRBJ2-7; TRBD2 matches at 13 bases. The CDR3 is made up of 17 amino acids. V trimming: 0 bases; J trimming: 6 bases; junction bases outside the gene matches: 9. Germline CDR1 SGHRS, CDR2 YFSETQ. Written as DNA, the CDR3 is TGCGCCAGCAGCTTGGGGCGGACTAGCGGGAGTGGAGGCGAGCAGTACTTC. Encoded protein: CASSLGRTSGSGGEQYF.

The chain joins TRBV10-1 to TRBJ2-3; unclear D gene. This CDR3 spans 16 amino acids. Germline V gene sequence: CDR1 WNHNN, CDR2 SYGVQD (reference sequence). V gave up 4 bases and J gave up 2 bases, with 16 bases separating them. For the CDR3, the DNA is TGCGCCAGCAGTGCCGTGAGATCGGCCTACACAGATACGCAGTATTTT. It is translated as CASSAVRSAYTDTQYF.